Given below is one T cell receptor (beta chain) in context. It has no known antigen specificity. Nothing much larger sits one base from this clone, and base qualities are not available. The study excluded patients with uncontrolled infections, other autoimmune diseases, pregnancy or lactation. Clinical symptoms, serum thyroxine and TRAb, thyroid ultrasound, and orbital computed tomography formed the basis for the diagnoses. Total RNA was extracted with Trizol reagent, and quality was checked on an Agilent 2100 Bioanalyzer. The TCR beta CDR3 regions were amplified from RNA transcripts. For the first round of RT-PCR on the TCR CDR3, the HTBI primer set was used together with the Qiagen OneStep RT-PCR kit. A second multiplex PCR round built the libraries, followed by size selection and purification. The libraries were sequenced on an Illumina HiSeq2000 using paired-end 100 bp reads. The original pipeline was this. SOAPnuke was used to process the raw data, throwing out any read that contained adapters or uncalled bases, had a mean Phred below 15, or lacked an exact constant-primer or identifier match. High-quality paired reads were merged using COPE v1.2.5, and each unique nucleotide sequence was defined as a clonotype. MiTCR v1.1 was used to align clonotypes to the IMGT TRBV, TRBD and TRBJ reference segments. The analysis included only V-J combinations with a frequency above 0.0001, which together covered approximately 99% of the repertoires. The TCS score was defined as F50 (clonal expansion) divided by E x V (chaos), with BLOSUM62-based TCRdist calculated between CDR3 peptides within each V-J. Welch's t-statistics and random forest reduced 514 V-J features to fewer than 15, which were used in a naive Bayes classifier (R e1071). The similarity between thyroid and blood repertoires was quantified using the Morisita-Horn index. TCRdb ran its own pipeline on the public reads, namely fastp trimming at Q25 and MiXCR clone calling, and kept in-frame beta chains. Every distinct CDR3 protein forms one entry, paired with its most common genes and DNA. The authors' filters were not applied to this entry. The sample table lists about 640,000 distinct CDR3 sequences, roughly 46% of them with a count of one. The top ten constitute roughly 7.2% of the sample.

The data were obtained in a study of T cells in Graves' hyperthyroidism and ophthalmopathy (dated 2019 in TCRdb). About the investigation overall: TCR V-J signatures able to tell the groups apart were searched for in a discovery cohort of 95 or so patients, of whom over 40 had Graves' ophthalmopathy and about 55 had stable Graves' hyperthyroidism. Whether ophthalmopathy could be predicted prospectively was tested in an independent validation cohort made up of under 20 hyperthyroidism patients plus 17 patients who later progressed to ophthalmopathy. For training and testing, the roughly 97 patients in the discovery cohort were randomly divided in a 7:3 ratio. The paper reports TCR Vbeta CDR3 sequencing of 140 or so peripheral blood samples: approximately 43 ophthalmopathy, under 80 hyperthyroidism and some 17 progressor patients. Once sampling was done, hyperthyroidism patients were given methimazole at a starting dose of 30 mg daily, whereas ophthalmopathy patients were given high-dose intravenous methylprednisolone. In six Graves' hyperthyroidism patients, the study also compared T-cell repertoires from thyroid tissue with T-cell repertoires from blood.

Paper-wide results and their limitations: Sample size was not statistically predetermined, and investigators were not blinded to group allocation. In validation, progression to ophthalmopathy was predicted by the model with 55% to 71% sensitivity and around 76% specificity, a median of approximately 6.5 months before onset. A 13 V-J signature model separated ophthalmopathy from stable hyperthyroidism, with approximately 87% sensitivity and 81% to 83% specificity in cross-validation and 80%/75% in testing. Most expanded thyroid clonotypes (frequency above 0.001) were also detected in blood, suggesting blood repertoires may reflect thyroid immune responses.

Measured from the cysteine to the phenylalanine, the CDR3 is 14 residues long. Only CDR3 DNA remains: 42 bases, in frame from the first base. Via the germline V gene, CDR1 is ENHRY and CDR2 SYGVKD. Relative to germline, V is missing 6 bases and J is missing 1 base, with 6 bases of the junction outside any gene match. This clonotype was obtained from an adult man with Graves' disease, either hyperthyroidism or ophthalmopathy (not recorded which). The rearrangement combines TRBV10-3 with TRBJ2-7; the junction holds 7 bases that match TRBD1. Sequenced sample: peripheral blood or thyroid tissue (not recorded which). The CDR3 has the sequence CAISRDRASYEQYF. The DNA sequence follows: TGTGCCATCAGCAGAGACAGGGCTTCCTACGAGCAGTACTTC.